The 13 T cell receptor beta chains below come from one sample, sequenced in a study of control samples from healthy donors and cancer patients. This table comes from immunoSEQ multiplex PCR, and its TCRdb copy is limited to in-frame clones, with some not included. The sample shows more than 95,000 clones, about 93% of them seen only once. Sequencing input: blood. Every receptor here comes from a man in his thirties or forties in good health.

A single count supports this clone. The chain links TRBV27 to TRBJ1-1; D ambiguous. Germline V gives CDR1 MNHEY, CDR2 SMNVEV (reference sequence). CDR3 length: 14 residues. V dropped 2 bases and J dropped 4 bases, with 11 bases sitting between them. This CDR3 reads CASSLDPLGTEAFF. The CDR3 DNA follows: TGTGCCAGCAGTTTAGACCCCCTCGGCACTGAAGCTTTCTTT.

The V and J genes are TRBV27 and TRBJ1-2, with D possibly matching TRBD1 (5 bases). V was pared by 5 bases and J by 7 bases, with 14 bases between. CDR1 is MNHEY and CDR2 is SMNVEV in the germline V gene (reference sequence). The CDR3 length is 13 residues. CDR3 loop: CASSTPGTVGYTF. The CDR3 DNA sequence: TGTGCCAGCAGTACTCCCGGGACGGTTGGCTACACCTTC.

The CDR3 loop reads CASSLEASSRPQHF. In DNA, the CDR3 is TGTGCCAGCAGCTTAGAAGCCAGTTCACGGCCCCAGCATTTT. The chain couples TRBV7-2 to TRBJ1-5, with D hard to call. Per the germline V gene, CDR1 is SGHTA and CDR2 is FQGNSA. V was clipped by 1 base and J by 9 bases, with 13 bases between them. The CDR3 runs 14 residues. Complete variable domain (other parts from reference TRBV7-2 and TRBJ1-5): GAGVSQSPSNKVTEKGKDVELRCDPISGHTALYWYRQSLGQGLEFLIYFQGNSAPDKSGLPSDRFSAERTGGSVSTLTIQRTQQEDSAVYLCASSLEASSRPQHFGDGTRLSIL.

The chain links TRBV7-2 to TRBJ1-1, with D hard to call. The germline gives CDR1 SGHTA, CDR2 FQGNSA. The CDR3 covers 14 residues. Trimming removed 3 bases at V and 2 bases at J, with 10 bases between. CDR3 sequence (DNA): TGTGCCAGCAGCTTCTCGGCCGCAAACACTGAAGCTTTCTTT. It codes for CASSFSAANTEAFF.

J is TRBJ1-5 and V is TRBV5-1; D is undetermined. Germline loops: CDR1 SGHRS, CDR2 YFSETQ. This CDR3 region has 13 residues. V was cut by 0 bases and J by 3 bases, with 4 bases left in between. The CDR3 DNA is TGCGCCAGCAGCTTGGGGTTCAATCAGCCCCAGCATTTT. Its protein product is CASSLGFNQPQHF.

This rearrangement joins TRBV6-5 to TRBJ1-4; the D is unclear. The CDR3 runs 13 residues. In germline, CDR1 is MNHEY, CDR2 SVGAGI. V shed 11 bases and J shed 7 bases, with 17 bases lying between them. CDR3 sequence reads: CAGHRDIGEKLFF. The CDR3 DNA follows: TGTGCCGGGCATCGTGATATAGGTGAAAAACTGTTTTTT.

The gene calls are TRBV24-1 and TRBJ2-3; the match to TRBD2 covers 9 bases. Trimming removed 7 bases from V and 9 bases from J; junction bases left unmatched: 16. Germline CDR1 is KGHDR and CDR2 is SFDVKD. The CDR3 totals 16 residues. CDR3 region: CATSPGSRGGGRTQYF. Written as DNA, the CDR3 is TGTGCCACCAGCCCCGGGTCGCGGGGGGGAGGCCGGACGCAGTATTTT.

The chain is built from TRBV5-1 and TRBJ1-1, with 9 bases lining up with TRBD1. Germline V CDR1 and CDR2: SGHRS, YFSETQ. J was trimmed by 4 bases and V by 0 bases; bases with no gene match: 10. CDR3 length equals 17 residues. The CDR3 region is CASSLGLGGQGVTEAFF. CDR3 nucleotides: TGCGCCAGCAGCTTGGGTTTAGGGGGACAGGGTGTCACTGAAGCTTTCTTT.

The chain has TRBV10-3 and TRBJ2-7; unclear D gene. This CDR3 is built from 12 residues. In germline, CDR1 is ENHRY, CDR2 SYGVKD. The V gene lost 4 bases and the J gene lost 3 bases, with 7 bases spanning the gap. The CDR3 sequence: CAISADHYEQYF. The CDR3, as DNA: TGTGCCATCAGTGCGGACCACTACGAGCAGTACTTC.

Here the CDR3 DNA reads TGTGCCAGCTCACTCTTCGACAGGGTGGCTTTCTTT. Translation: CASSLFDRVAFF. The chain couples TRBV18 to TRBJ1-1, with 7 bases aligning to TRBD1. CDR1 and CDR2 (germline): KGHSH, LQKENI. The length of the CDR3 is 12 residues. V shed 4 bases, J shed 11 bases, and the junction held 7 bases outside the gene matches.

The chain joins TRBV29-1 to TRBJ1-4; D is perhaps TRBD1 (5 bases). The CDR3 has 13 residues. The V end was cut by 1 base, the J end by 14 bases, with 17 bases between. Germline CDR1 and CDR2: SQVTM and ANQGSEA. The CDR3 protein is CSVEVKGPEGLFF. CDR3 bases: TGCAGCGTTGAAGTGAAGGGGCCCGAAGGGCTGTTTTTT.

This clone showed up just once. Written as DNA, the CDR3 is TGCAGCGTTGACGGGGGGCGGGGGACCGGGGAGCTGTTTTTT. Its protein is CSVDGGRGTGELFF. The V and J genes are TRBV29-1 and TRBJ2-2; TRBD2 might be the D (7 bases). Per germline, CDR1 SQVTM and CDR2 ANQGSEA. There are 14 residues in the CDR3. V was trimmed by 3 bases and J by 5 bases, leaving 13 bases between them.

This sequence joins TRBV5-5 and TRBJ2-3; no clear D. The CDR3 spans 14 residues. Trimming cost V 0 bases and J 0 bases, with 5 bases left between them. Germline assignment: CDR1 SGHKS and CDR2 YYEKEE (reference sequence). CDR3: CASSLDPSTDTQYF. DNA of the CDR3: TGTGCCAGCAGCTTGGACCCTAGCACAGATACGCAGTATTTT.